This passage covers 12 T cell receptor beta chains from one sample sequenced in a study of T cell repertoires in cytomegalovirus infection. Each CDR3 protein is one row after TCRdb ran MiXCR on the reads. The data hold approximately 990,000 distinct CDR3 sequences, with 31% observed a single time. The antigens for these receptors are not known. This sample comprised cultured CD8+ T cells from PBMCs, obtained from culture after CMV antigen stimulation. The source of these receptors is a human donor in good health (CMV status not recorded). Some clones in this sample may be carry-over from other donors' samples.

V is TRBV27 and J is TRBJ2-1; D might be TRBD1 (6 bases). With 4 bases removed from V and 4 bases from J, the gap between germline ends came to 14 bases. CDR3 length: 15 residues. The germline V gene has CDR1 MNHEY and CDR2 SMNVEV (reference sequence). The CDR3 loop reads CASSSHRDPYNEQFF. CDR3 nucleotide sequence: TGTGCCAGCAGTTCCCACAGGGACCCTTACAATGAGCAGTTCTTC.

This clonotype was picked up a small number of times. This chain connects TRBV19 to TRBJ2-2; no clear D gene. V lost 3 bases and J lost 4, with 6 bases in between. Germline V lookup: CDR1 LNHDA, CDR2 SQIVND (reference sequence). CDR3 size: 13 residues. The CDR3 coding sequence is TGTGCCAGTAGTATTCCAATCACCGGGGAGCTGTTTTTT. This translates into CASSIPITGELFF.

This clonotype appeared many times. The rearrangement joins TRBV28 to TRBJ1-5, with D hard to call. V was trimmed by 6 bases and J by 1 base, leaving 28 bases between them. CDR1 and CDR2 (germline): MDHEN, SYDVKM. CDR3 length: 20 amino acids. The CDR3 sequence: CASRSGPRSSGGVSNQPQHF. The CDR3 bases are TGTGCCAGCAGATCCGGCCCCAGATCCTCAGGCGGCGTAAGCAATCAGCCCCAGCATTTT.

V is TRBV7-9 and J is TRBJ2-2, with a possible D match to TRBD1 (6 bases). There are 14 residues in the CDR3. V was shortened by 7 bases and J by 2 bases, with 11 bases between the two germline ends. Looked up from germline, CDR1 is SEHNR and CDR2 is FQNEAQ (reference sequence). CDR3 region: CASNLGANTGELFF. The CDR3, as DNA: TGTGCCAGCAACTTGGGGGCTAACACCGGGGAGCTGTTTTTT. The entire variable domain, with the rest obtained from reference TRBV7-9 and TRBJ2-2, is as follows: DTGVSQNPRHKITKRGQNVTFRCDPISEHNRLYWYRQTLGQGPEFLTYFQNEAQLEKSRLLSDRFSAERPKGSFSTLEIQRTEQGDSAMYLCASNLGANTGELFFGEGSRLTVL.

This chain links TRBV7-6 with TRBJ2-7; D gene unclear. With 5 bases removed from V and 4 bases from J, the gap between germline ends came to 18 bases. The CDR3 length is 15 residues. Germline assignment: CDR1 SGHVS and CDR2 FNYEAQ. The CDR3 sequence: CASSETNIQFYEQYF. The CDR3 nucleotides read TGTGCCAGCAGCGAAACGAATATCCAGTTTTACGAGCAGTACTTC. Using reference TRBV7-6 and TRBJ2-7 for the parts outside the CDR3, the full variable domain is GAGVSQSPRYKVTKRGQDVALRCDPISGHVSLYWYRQALGQGPEFLTYFNYEAQQDKSGLPNDRFSAERPEGSISTLTIQRTEQRDSAMYRCASSETNIQFYEQYFGPGTRLTVT.

This rearrangement joins TRBV6-5 to TRBJ1-2, with 7 bases fitting TRBD1. J was trimmed by 2 bases and V by 5 bases; bases with no gene match: 8. The CDR3 extends over 15 amino acids. CDR1 is MNHEY, CDR2 SVGAGI, per germline. This CDR3 is CASSQGDSQNYGYTF. The CDR3 DNA follows: TGTGCCAGCAGTCAAGGGGACAGCCAGAACTATGGCTACACCTTC.

This clonotype was seen repeatedly, ten times or more. This chain joins TRBV7-2 and TRBJ1-5; D might be TRBD1 (5 bases). CDR1 SGHTA and CDR2 FQGNSA come from the germline V gene. The CDR3 extends over 15 amino acids. V was trimmed by 2 bases and J by 7 bases, leaving 15 bases between them. Here the CDR3 DNA reads TGTGCCAGCAGCTTAATACCAGGGCGAAAACAGCCCCAGCATTTT. Translation: CASSLIPGRKQPQHF.

The chain carries TRBV4-1 and TRBJ2-3; maybe TRBD2 (6 bases). The germline gives CDR1 MGHRA, CDR2 YSYEKL. Deletions cut 1 base from V and 4 bases from J, with 15 bases between. This CDR3 comprises 16 residues. CDR3 residues: CASSQVEGPGADTQYF. In nucleotides, the CDR3 is TGCGCCAGCAGCCAAGTGGAGGGCCCGGGCGCAGATACGCAGTATTTT.

This clonotype was seen just once. The junction and the germline gene differ at one end; a read error may be behind it. V gene TRBV6-1 combines with J gene TRBJ2-7, with 8 bases matching TRBD2. From germline, CDR1 is MNHNS and CDR2 SASEGT. The CDR3 has 16 amino acids. The CDR3 is CTSSYPREGGPREQYF. Written as DNA, the CDR3 is TGTACCAGCAGTTACCCTCGGGAGGGTGGGCCGAGGGAGCAGTACTTC.

This clonotype was observed a handful of times. This chain joins TRBV7-9 and TRBJ2-6, with D uncertain. The CDR3 loop spans 16 amino acids. Germline V gives CDR1 SEHNR, CDR2 FQNEAQ (reference sequence). The V end was cut by 0 bases, the J end by 2 bases, with 8 bases between. The CDR3 spells CASSLAETTGANVLTF. The DNA for the CDR3 is TGTGCCAGCAGCTTAGCAGAAACAACTGGGGCCAACGTCCTGACTTTC.

Turning to this clonotype: A much larger clone lies a single base off, so this may be a read error. The final CDR3 position lacks the conserved phenylalanine or tryptophan, pointing to a likely read error. The rearrangement links TRBV7-8 to TRBJ2-3, with D tentatively TRBD1 (6 bases). Germline V gene data show CDR1 as SGHVS and CDR2 as FQNEAQ. This CDR3 is built from 14 residues. The germline V and J ends were trimmed by 1 base and 8 bases, with 13 bases remaining between them. The CDR3 sequence: CASSLDGTWVTQYS. In DNA, the CDR3 is TGTGCCAGCAGCTTAGATGGGACATGGGTTACGCAGTATTCT.

The chain couples TRBV10-3 to TRBJ1-1; possible D gene TRBD1, 6 bases. Germline V lookup: CDR1 ENHRY, CDR2 SYGVKD. Trimming pared 0 bases from V and 4 bases from J, leaving 9 bases between. CDR3 length: 14 residues. The CDR3 reads CAISESAGATEAFF. The CDR3 region has the DNA TGTGCCATCAGTGAGTCAGCGGGGGCCACTGAAGCTTTCTTT.